This TCR beta chain is drawn from a study of circulating and synovial CD4+ cells in juvenile arthritis. A word on this clone: The target antigen is unknown.

Germline loops: CDR1 SGHTA, CDR2 FQGNSA. V lost 5 bases, J lost 4 bases, and 10 bases stayed unmatched. This CDR3 region has 15 residues. TCRdb keeps only in-frame clones here, not all; method: immunoSEQ multiplex PCR. This table has 30,000 to 40,000 clones, 95% appearing once. Findings and limits, study-wide: Circulating pathogenic-like lymphocytes shared a substantially higher fraction of CDR3 sequences with synovium than bulk blood. These repertoires were less diverse than bulk blood CD4 repertoires.

The rearrangement links TRBV7-2 to TRBJ1-2; 7 positions agree with TRBD1. This receptor was identified in a human donor with juvenile idiopathic arthritis. Sequenced material: CD4+ T cells from blood. The CDR3 sequence is CASSQYNRGAYGYTF. Written as DNA, the CDR3 is TGTGCCAGCAGCCAATACAACAGGGGTGCCTATGGCTACACCTTC.